The next 23 T cell receptor beta chains were all read from a single sample in a study of blood T cells in healthy people across ages. A second PCR of about 7 to 11 cycles used a sample-barcoded 5' primer and a J-beta primer mix. TCRdb redid the calling of the 5' RACE reads with MiXCR, one entry per CDR3 protein. The sample consists of around 650,000 distinct CDR3 sequences, roughly 30% of them appearing once. The specimen was blood. The receptors were sampled from a woman older than 75 in good health.

A remark on this clonotype: A read error may explain this, as a much larger clone is one base away. V and J are TRBV12-3 or TRBV12-4 and TRBJ1-4, with 9 bases aligning to TRBD1. The CDR3 is made up of 11 amino acids. The trim removed 3 bases at V and 16 bases at J, leaving 3 bases unmatched. The CDR3 bases are TGTGCCAGCAGTTTTGACAGGGGGACGTTTTTT. It specifies CASSFDRGTFF.

This chain connects TRBV7-9 to TRBJ2-2; D perhaps matches TRBD2 (5 bases). The CDR3 contains 14 residues. With 2 bases removed from V and 6 bases from J, the gap between germline ends came to 10 bases. Germline V lookup: CDR1 SEHNR, CDR2 FQNEAQ (reference sequence). The CDR3 loop reads CASSLRGGPGELFF. The CDR3, as DNA: TGTGCCAGCAGCTTACGCGGAGGACCCGGGGAGCTGTTTTTT. Drawing the rest from reference TRBV7-9 and TRBJ2-2, the complete variable domain is DTGVSQNPRHKITKRGQNVTFRCDPISEHNRLYWYRQTLGQGPEFLTYFQNEAQLEKSRLLSDRFSAERPKGSFSTLEIQRTEQGDSAMYLCASSLRGGPGELFFGEGSRLTVL.

This clonotype has at least ten counts. The rearrangement links TRBV30 to TRBJ1-2; D not resolved. The CDR3 has 13 residues. Germline CDR1 and CDR2: GTSNPN and SVGIG (reference sequence). Trimming cost V 0 bases and J 8 bases, with 13 bases left between them. Here the CDR3 reads CAWSVLPGWGYTF. The CDR3 DNA sequence: TGTGCCTGGAGTGTACTCCCAGGTTGGGGCTACACCTTC.

The chain is built from TRBV12-3 or TRBV12-4 and TRBJ1-6; possible D gene TRBD1, 5 bases. The CDR3 length is 13 residues. The CDR3 DNA follows: TGTGTCAACAGCCGCATTAGGGACTCACCCCTCCACTTT. Its protein product is CVNSRIRDSPLHF.

V gene TRBV4-1 combines with J gene TRBJ1-4; D gene ambiguous. CDR1 MGHRA and CDR2 YSYEKL come from the germline V gene. V lost 2 bases and J 4 bases, leaving 14 bases between the germline ends. The CDR3 runs to 16 residues. The CDR3 bases are TGCGCCAGCAGCCAACCGCCCGGTTTGGGTAATGAAAAACTGTTTTTT. This codes for CASSQPPGLGNEKLFF.

This clonotype was counted between two and nine times. The genes are TRBV25-1 and TRBJ2-2; possibly TRBD2 for D (6 bases). The CDR3 consists of 13 residues. Germline V lookup: CDR1 MGHDK, CDR2 SYGVNS. Trimming removed 4 bases at V and 7 bases at J, with 10 bases between. CDR3 sequence reads: CASSGGVVGELFF. CDR3 DNA sequence: TGTGCCAGCAGTGGGGGGGTCGTCGGGGAGCTGTTTTTT.

In this sample, this clonotype turned up many times. The V call is TRBV27, the J call TRBJ1-2; the match to TRBD1 covers 7 bases. The ends lost 5 bases at V and 4 bases at J; junction bases unmatched: 10. This CDR3 spans 15 amino acids. Germline V gene sequence: CDR1 MNHEY, CDR2 SMNVEV (reference sequence). DNA of the CDR3: TGTGCCAGCAGTCCACGACAGGGCTATGGCTATGGCTACACCTTC. Translating gives CASSPRQGYGYGYTF.

The rearrangement links TRBV11-2 to TRBJ2-7; 9 bases match TRBD2. The V gene end was trimmed by 7 bases and the J gene end by 12 bases; junction bases not matched to a gene: 22. The germline CDR1 and CDR2 sequences are SGHAT and FQNNGV. The CDR3 spans 16 residues. This chain's CDR3 is CASNLGLAGLWETRYF. DNA of the CDR3: TGTGCCAGCAACTTGGGTCTAGCGGGGCTCTGGGAGACCCGGTACTTC.

This clonotype was counted between two and nine times. This could be a read error, since a much larger clone is one nucleotide away. The V gene is TRBV29-1, the J gene TRBJ1-1, with D uncertain. CDR3 length equals 11 residues. Looked up from germline, CDR1 is SQVTM and CDR2 is ANQGSEA. The CDR3 region is CSVETNAEAFF. CDR3 bases: TGCAGCGTTGAGACGAACGCTGAAGCTTTCTTT.

The chain employs TRBV6-2 or TRBV6-3 and TRBJ1-3; D unclear. The germline V gene encodes CDR1 MNHEY and CDR2 SVGEGT. CDR3 length: 13 amino acids. Trimming took 0 bases from V and 4 from J, leaving 4 bases between them. As DNA, the CDR3 is TGTGCCAGCAGTTACTCGTCCGGAAACACCATATATTTT. This encodes CASSYSSGNTIYF.

This clonotype was detected ten times or more. The gene calls are TRBV29-1 and TRBJ2-1; TRBD1 agrees at 9 bases. With 3 bases clipped from V and 10 bases from J, the junction kept 4 bases outside the gene matches. The length of the CDR3 is 12 residues. From germline, CDR1 is SQVTM and CDR2 ANQGSEA. The CDR3 DNA follows: TGCAGCGTTGAGGGACAGGGTCCCGAGCAGTTCTTC. Translated: CSVEGQGPEQFF.

The chain carries TRBV20-1 and TRBJ1-5; 7 bases agree with TRBD1. Germline V CDR1 and CDR2: DFQATT, SNEGSKA (reference sequence). This CDR3 is built from 14 residues. The V and J ends lost 5 bases and 3 bases, in that order; junction bases with no gene match: 7. CDR3 bases: TGCAGTGCTCCGGACAGGAACATCAATCAGCCCCAGCATTTT. Protein: CSAPDRNINQPQHF.

A word on this clonotype: A read error may explain this, as a much larger clone is one base away. The V call is TRBV12-1, the J call TRBJ2-4; the D segment call TRBD1 is taken from the table without a DNA check. TRBV12-1 is an annotated pseudogene. CDR3 length: 15 amino acids. The CDR3 sequence: CASSSRDPPSYELYF. In DNA, the CDR3 is TGTGCCAGCAGCTCAAGGGACCCACCATCCTACGAGCTGTACTTC.

In nucleotides, the CDR3 is TGTGCCAGCAGCCCGGCTTGGGGGGAGGGTTCGGAGCAGTACTTC. Translation: CASSPAWGEGSEQYF. The V gene is TRBV7-8, the J gene TRBJ2-7, with 7 bases identical to TRBD2. Looked up from germline, CDR1 is SGHVS and CDR2 is FQNEAQ. With V trimmed by 5 bases and J by 7 bases, 14 bases remained unmatched. This CDR3 is 15 amino acids long.

This clonotype was detected a few times. This may be a read error, as it is one base from a much larger clone. The chain carries TRBV12-3 or TRBV12-4 and TRBJ1-2, with a weak D call TRBD1 (6 bases). Between the trimmed V and J ends, which lost 6 bases and 4 bases, there was a span of 15 bases. The CDR3 has 14 amino acids. Here the CDR3 DNA reads TGTGCCAGCAGAGGGAACCGACAGGCCTATGGCTACACCTTC. Translation: CASRGNRQAYGYTF.

Worth noting for this clonotype: Given a much more abundant clone one base away, this may be a read error. The rearrangement uses TRBV4-3 and TRBJ1-2, with D uncertain. Germline CDR1 reads LGHNA; CDR2 reads YSLEER. The CDR3 is made up of 15 amino acids. The CDR3 region is CASSQEPSVGYDYTF. The CDR3 region has the DNA TGCGCCAGCAGCCAAGAACCTAGTGTGGGCTATGACTACACCTTC.

This clonotype was found a few times. The V gene is TRBV2, the J gene TRBJ1-5, with D uncertain. Germline CDR1 is SNHLY and CDR2 is FYNNEI. V lost 4 bases, J lost 6 bases, and 13 bases lay in between. The CDR3 is 14 amino acids. As DNA, the CDR3 is TGTGCCAGCAGTGGTTTGGAGGGCGCTCAGCCCCAGCATTTT. Protein sequence: CASSGLEGAQPQHF.

This clonotype was detected a few times. Just one base apart from a much larger clone, this may be a read error. This rearrangement joins TRBV20-1 to TRBJ2-1, with TRBD2 matching 7 bases. With the DNA end fitting TRBJ2-7 better, the J assignment may be wrong. The CDR3 extends over 14 amino acids. Germline V gives CDR1 DFQATT, CDR2 SNEGSKA (reference sequence). This CDR3 is CSARRGSSYNEQYF. The CDR3 DNA reads as TGCAGTGCGCGGCGGGGGAGCTCCTACAATGAGCAGTACTTC.

There are a few counts of this clonotype. The chain carries TRBV5-5 and TRBJ1-1; perhaps TRBD1 as D (6 bases). V dropped 3 bases and J dropped 3 bases, with 12 bases sitting between them. The CDR3 length is 14 residues. The germline V gene encodes CDR1 SGHKS and CDR2 YYEKEE (reference sequence). CDR3 in amino acids: CASSSIRGDTEAFF. CDR3 DNA: TGTGCCAGCAGCTCTATCAGGGGTGACACTGAAGCTTTCTTT.

V gene TRBV5-1 combines with J gene TRBJ2-3, with TRBD2 matching 11 bases. The CDR3 spans 19 residues. The germline CDR1 and CDR2 sequences are SGHRS and YFSETQ. Losses at the gene ends were 2 bases for V and 3 bases for J; bases not matched to a gene: 14. The CDR3 sequence: CASSFPLVAGGPDTDTQYF. The CDR3 region has the DNA TGCGCCAGCAGCTTCCCGTTGGTAGCGGGGGGGCCTGATACAGATACGCAGTATTTT.

This chain uses TRBV12-3 or TRBV12-4 with TRBJ2-7; 9 nucleotides match TRBD2. J was trimmed by 3 bases and V by 5 bases; bases with no gene match: 8. CDR3 size: 15 residues. CDR3 in DNA: TGTGCCAGCAGTCCATTAGCGGGAGTCTTCTACGAGCAGTACTTC. As protein: CASSPLAGVFYEQYF.

This clonotype has only one observation. V gene TRBV11-2 combines with J gene TRBJ1-1; 8 positions match TRBD1. The V gene end was trimmed by 4 bases and the J gene end by 6 bases; junction bases not matched to a gene: 13. CDR1 is SGHAT and CDR2 is FQNNGV in the germline V gene. The CDR3 loop spans 16 amino acids. The CDR3 region has the DNA TGTGCCAGCAGCTCCGGCGGACAGGGAGGTATCCCTGAAGCTTTCTTT. It specifies CASSSGGQGGIPEAFF.

The chain is built from TRBV5-1 and TRBJ1-5; D not resolved. The germline gives CDR1 SGHRS, CDR2 YFSETQ. CDR3 size: 16 residues. Trimming left V 1 base short and J 7 bases short, with 18 bases between. The DNA of the CDR3 is TGCGCCAGCAGCTTGTTAGGGCTGGGAGTCGGGCAGCCCCAGCATTTT. Its translation: CASSLLGLGVGQPQHF.